This is a list of T cell receptor beta chains from one sample in a study of blood T cell repertoires in COVID-19. The assay was immunoSEQ multiplex PCR, and TCRdb's table has in-frame clones only and misses some. The sample lists 200,000 to 250,000 clones; 70% to 90% were seen once. Sequences were obtained from PBMCs or T cells enriched from blood (not recorded which). These receptors were obtained from a woman in her forties or fifties in a cohort exposed to, infected with or recovered from COVID-19 (not recorded which). CDR3s leave out the opening cysteine and the closing phenylalanine or tryptophan. The D gene is left open where the match is weak.

cdr3_aa	d_call	v_call	j_call
ASSPMGAGRDEQY	NA	TRBV5-4	TRBJ2-7
ASSLEQGITTEAF	TRBD1	TRBV5-6	TRBJ1-1
ASSRDRRSSYEQY	TRBD1	TRBV5-4	TRBJ2-7
ASSLQGEKLF	NA	TRBV6-2/TRBV6-3	TRBJ1-4
ASRGGSYGYT	NA	TRBV28	TRBJ1-2
ASTPPRESGYGYT	NA	TRBV28	TRBJ1-2
ASSFEGGTEAF	NA	TRBV5-1	TRBJ1-1
ASSPLAGGRETQY	TRBD2	TRBV3-1/TRBV3-2	TRBJ2-5
ATSRARRLAGGQETQY	TRBD2	TRBV15	TRBJ2-5
ASTGQRVYEQY	NA	TRBV11-3	TRBJ2-7
ASSLSRDTEAF	NA	TRBV7-7	TRBJ1-1
ASSLGRGSGNTIY	NA	TRBV7-2	TRBJ1-3
ATSDLAGGHTDTQY	TRBD2	TRBV24-1	TRBJ2-3
ASSLAEGATEAF	NA	TRBV5-1	TRBJ1-1
ASSKTQGPDNQPQH	NA	TRBV19	TRBJ1-5
SASLGRYGYT	NA	TRBV20-1	TRBJ1-2
ASSPPAGRTDTQY	NA	TRBV7-2	TRBJ2-3
ASRLSTRDNTEAF	NA	TRBV3-1/TRBV3-2	TRBJ1-1
SARTGGRGEKLF	TRBD1	TRBV29-1	TRBJ1-4
ASSLPIKPSSNQPQH	NA	TRBV23-1	TRBJ1-5
ASSRDTGNTIY	NA	TRBV5-4	TRBJ1-3
ASSPAGAMEQETQY	NA	TRBV5-4	TRBJ2-5